These 2 T cell receptor beta chains came from one sample sequenced in a study of OX40 agonist ivuxolimab in advanced cancers. Produced via immunoSEQ multiplex PCR; TCRdb's table is partial and in-frame only. This repertoire shows approximately 76,000 clones, roughly 90% found once; its top ten account for about 9.1%. The sequencing used CD4+ or CD8+ T cells sorted from blood, collected in a trial of the OX40 agonist ivuxolimab. Receptor source: an adult with an advanced solid tumor such as melanoma, head and neck, liver or kidney cancer.

The genes are TRBV30 and TRBJ2-1; TRBD2 is a possible D gene (5 bases). The V gene's germline CDR1 is GTSNPN and CDR2 SVGIG (reference sequence). The V and J ends lost 3 bases and 2 bases respectively, with 14 bases between them. This CDR3 has 15 residues. The CDR3 sequence: CAWSLVTGAYNEQFF. In DNA form, the CDR3 reads TGTGCCTGGAGCTTAGTTACCGGGGCCTACAATGAGCAGTTCTTC.

The chain couples TRBV7-6 to TRBJ2-4, with D perhaps TRBD2 (6 bases). Per the germline V gene, CDR1 is SGHVS and CDR2 is FNYEAQ. V shed 1 base and J shed 9 bases, with 7 bases lying between them. The CDR3 is 12 amino acids. CDR3 DNA: TGTGCCAGCAGCTTAGACGGGGGCATTCAGTACTTC. Its translation: CASSLDGGIQYF.